The sample holds a few counts of the clone carrying this T cell receptor beta chain. Its cognate antigen is unknown. The data derive from a study of response to subunit inactivated influenza vaccine. TCRdb analysed the RT-PCR reads with MiXCR anew, one entry per CDR3 protein. The data show about 240,000 distinct CDR3 sequences, 10% to 15% seen once. In germline, CDR1 is SGHRS, CDR2 YFSETQ. The CDR3 contains 16 residues. V was pared by 3 bases and J by 0 bases, with 7 bases of the junction left unmatched. Study conclusions and caveats: Each seasonal flu vaccination may recruit only limited new T cells, authors suggested.

The V and J genes are TRBV5-1 and TRBJ2-7; 9 bases align to TRBD2. This clonotype was sampled from a man aged 50 or older who received an inactivated influenza vaccine. The sequences come from non-naive T cells sorted from PBMCs, collected less than 15 days before vaccination. CDR3 in amino acids: CASSSLSGSPSYEQYF. CDR3 nucleotide sequence: TGCGCCAGCAGCTCCCTTAGCGGGAGTCCCTCCTACGAGCAGTACTTC.